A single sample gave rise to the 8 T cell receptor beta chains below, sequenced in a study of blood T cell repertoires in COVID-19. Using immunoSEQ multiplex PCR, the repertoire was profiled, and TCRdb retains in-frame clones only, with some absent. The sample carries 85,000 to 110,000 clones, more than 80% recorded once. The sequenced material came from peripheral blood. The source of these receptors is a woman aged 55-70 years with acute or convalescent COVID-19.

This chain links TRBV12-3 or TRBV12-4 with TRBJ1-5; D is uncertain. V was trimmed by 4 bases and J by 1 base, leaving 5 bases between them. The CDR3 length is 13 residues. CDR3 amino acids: CASSSRSNQPQHF. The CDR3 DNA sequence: TGTGCCAGCAGTTCCCGGAGCAATCAGCCCCAGCATTTT.

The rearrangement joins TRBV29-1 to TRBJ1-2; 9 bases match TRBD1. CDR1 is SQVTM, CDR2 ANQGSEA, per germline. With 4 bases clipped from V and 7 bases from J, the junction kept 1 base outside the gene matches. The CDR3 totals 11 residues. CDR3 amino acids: CSVGQGVGYTF. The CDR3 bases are TGCAGCGTTGGACAGGGGGTTGGCTACACCTTC.

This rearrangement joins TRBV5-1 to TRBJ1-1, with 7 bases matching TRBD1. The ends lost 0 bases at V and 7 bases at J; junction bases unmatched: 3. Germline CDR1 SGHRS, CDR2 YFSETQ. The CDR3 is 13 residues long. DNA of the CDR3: TGCGCCAGCAGCTTGGCCGGACAGGATGAAGCTTTCTTT. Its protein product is CASSLAGQDEAFF.

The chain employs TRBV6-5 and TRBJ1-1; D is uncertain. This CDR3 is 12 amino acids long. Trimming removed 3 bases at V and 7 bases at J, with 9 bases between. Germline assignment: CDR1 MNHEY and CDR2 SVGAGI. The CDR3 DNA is TGTGCCAGCAGTTATCCGGGATTTGAAGCTTTCTTT. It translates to CASSYPGFEAFF.

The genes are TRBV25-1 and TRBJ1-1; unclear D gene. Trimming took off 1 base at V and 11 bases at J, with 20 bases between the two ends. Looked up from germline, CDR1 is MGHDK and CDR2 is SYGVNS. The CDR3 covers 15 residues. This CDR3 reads CASSELSGGTGGAFF. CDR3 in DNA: TGTGCCAGCAGTGAATTGTCCGGAGGAACCGGAGGGGCTTTCTTT.

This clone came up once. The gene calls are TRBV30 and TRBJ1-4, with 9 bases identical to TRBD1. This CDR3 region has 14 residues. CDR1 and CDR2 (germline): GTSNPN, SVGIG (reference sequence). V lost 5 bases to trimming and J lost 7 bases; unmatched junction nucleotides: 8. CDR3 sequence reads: CAWGQGNAGEKLFF. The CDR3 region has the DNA TGTGCCTGGGGACAGGGGAATGCAGGTGAAAAACTGTTTTTT.

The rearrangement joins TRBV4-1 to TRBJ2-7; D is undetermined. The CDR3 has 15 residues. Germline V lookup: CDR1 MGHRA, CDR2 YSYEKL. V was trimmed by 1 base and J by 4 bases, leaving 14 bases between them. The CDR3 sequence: CASSQGAQAGYEQYV. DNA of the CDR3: TGCGCCAGCAGCCAAGGGGCCCAGGCCGGTTACGAGCAGTACGTC.

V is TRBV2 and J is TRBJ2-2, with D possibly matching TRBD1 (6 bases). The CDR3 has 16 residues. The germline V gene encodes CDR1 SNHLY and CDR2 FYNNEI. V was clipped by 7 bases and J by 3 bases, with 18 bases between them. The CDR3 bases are TGTGCCAGCATCCCCGCCGGGACACTATACACCGGGGAGCTGTTTTTT. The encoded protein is CASIPAGTLYTGELFF.